Listed below are T cell receptor beta chains from one sample, sequenced in a study of CD4+ T cells in melanoma. Produced via immunoSEQ multiplex PCR; TCRdb's table is partial and in-frame only. The data contain about 11,000 clones, roughly two thirds of them seen just once; the ten biggest clones take up 8% to 9.5%. The source material was cells from a culture (not recorded whether cultured in vitro). Receptors originate from a human donor with melanoma. Both conserved end residues are part of each CDR3. The D gene is left open where the match is weak. Size is omitted from some rows. Given values are once, few, many or a class for expanded clones.

d_call	clone_size	v_call	j_call	cdr3_nt	cdr3_aa
.	.	TRBV6-5	TRBJ1-1	TGTGCCAGCAGTTTCCGGGGGGCGGACACTGAAGCTTTCTTT	CASSFRGADTEAFF
TRBD1	.	TRBV4-1	TRBJ2-2	TGCGCCAGCAGCAAATCGGACAGGCCGAACACCGGGGAGCTGTTTTTT	CASSKSDRPNTGELFF
.	.	TRBV30	TRBJ2-1	TGTGCCTGGGCGGGGACATTCAATGAGCAGTTCTTC	CAWAGTFNEQFF
.	.	TRBV5-1	TRBJ2-5	TGCGCCAGCAGCTTGGAGCCTCAAGAGACCCAGTACTTC	CASSLEPQETQYF
TRBD1	.	TRBV7-9	TRBJ2-3	TGTGCCAGCAGCTTTACAGGGGCCGGGGATACGCAGTATTTT	CASSFTGAGDTQYF
.	.	TRBV28	TRBJ1-5	TGTGCCAGCAGTTATAGTACGACCGCGTCGCATTTT	CASSYSTTASHF
.	.	TRBV10-3	TRBJ1-2	TGTGCCATCAGTCAGGACGGTCCCCGAGATGGCTACACCTTC	CAISQDGPRDGYTF
.	.	TRBV11-2	TRBJ1-1	TGTGCCAGCAGCGAGACGCCGGGGAACACTGAAGCTTTCTTT	CASSETPGNTEAFF
.	.	TRBV12-5	TRBJ2-3	TGTGCTAGTGGTTTGTTAACGAGGGATACGCAGTATTTT	CASGLLTRDTQYF
.	.	TRBV7-8	TRBJ2-5	TGTGCCAGCAGCGCGTCGTGGATTAGGAAGACCCAGTACTTC	CASSASWIRKTQYF
.	.	TRBV6-5	TRBJ1-1	TGTGCCAGCAGCCAACAGTTGGGGCGGGAGGGTGAAGCTTTCTTT	CASSQQLGREGEAFF
.	.	TRBV7-9	TRBJ1-4	TGTGCCAGCAGCGGAATAGGGGCAGTCAATGAAAAACTGTTTTTT	CASSGIGAVNEKLFF
TRBD2	.	TRBV11-2	TRBJ2-1	TGTGCCAGCAGCCGTAACGGGGGAGGGGCTTACAATGAGCAGTTCTTC	CASSRNGGGAYNEQFF
TRBD1	.	TRBV15	TRBJ1-2	TGTGCCACCAGCAGCGGACAGGCGGCGAACTATGGCTACACCTTC	CATSSGQAANYGYTF
TRBD1	.	TRBV6-1	TRBJ1-5	TGTGCCAGCAGTGAAAAGACCATGTGGACAGGGACCAATCAGCCCCAGCATTTT	CASSEKTMWTGTNQPQHF
TRBD1	.	TRBV30	TRBJ1-2	TGTGCCTGGAGCGCGGACAGGGCCGGCTATGGCTACACCTTC	CAWSADRAGYGYTF
TRBD1	.	TRBV11-2	TRBJ1-6	TGTGCCAGCAGCTGGCAGGGGGTCGGTACTTCACCCCTCCACTTT	CASSWQGVGTSPLHF
.	once	TRBV30	TRBJ2-6	TGTGCCCGGAGGTACGCTGGGGCCAACGTCCTGACTTTC	CARRYAGANVLTF
.	.	TRBV27	TRBJ2-3	TGTGCCAGCAGTTCAAGAACCTCAGATACGCAGTATTTT	CASSSRTSDTQYF
.	.	TRBV11-2	TRBJ2-5	TGTGCCAGCAGCTTAAGCCACCAAGAGACCCAGTACTTC	CASSLSHQETQYF
.	few	TRBV4-2	TRBJ1-5	TGTGCCAGCAGCCAACTGCTCTGGGGGGAACAGCCCCAGCATTTT	CASSQLLWGEQPQHF
.	.	TRBV11-2	TRBJ2-3	TGTGCCAGCAGCGGCCGGGGGCCAGATACGCAGTATTTT	CASSGRGPDTQYF
.	.	TRBV2	TRBJ2-5	TGTGCCAGCGGAGGTGAAGCCGCGGGTACCCAGTACTTC	CASGGEAAGTQYF
.	.	TRBV5-1	TRBJ2-1	TGCGCCAGCAGCCCTGGGGCGGGGTCAATAGGCAATGAGCAGTTCTTC	CASSPGAGSIGNEQFF
.	.	TRBV11-2	TRBJ2-7	TGTGCCAGCAGCAAGGGGGGGGGTTGGTTCGAGCAGTACTTC	CASSKGGGWFEQYF
.	medium-sized	TRBV10-3	TRBJ2-3	TGTGCCATCAGTGAGCCTATCTCCATGGATAACTCAGATACGCAGTATTTT	CAISEPISMDNSDTQYF
.	.	TRBV18	TRBJ1-1	TGTGCCAGCTCGCCTCGGGTGGGAGGGAACACTGAAGCTTTCTTT	CASSPRVGGNTEAFF
TRBD1	.	TRBV2	TRBJ1-1	TGTGCCAGCAGTGAATTGCGGACAGGGACTGAAGCTTTCTTT	CASSELRTGTEAFF
.	few	TRBV5-4	TRBJ1-1	TGTGCCAGCAGCTCCTCACGGTACACTGAAGCTTTCTTT	CASSSSRYTEAFF
TRBD2	.	TRBV2	TRBJ2-5	TGTGCCAGCAGACCCGATGCGGGGGGCCAAGAGACCCAGTACTTC	CASRPDAGGQETQYF
.	.	TRBV6-5	TRBJ1-1	TGTGCCAGCAGTTACCAGGGAAGAGCTTTCTTT	CASSYQGRAFF
.	.	TRBV30	TRBJ1-1	TGTGCCTGGAGTGTACGGGCAGGAGGCACTGAAGCTTTCTTT	CAWSVRAGGTEAFF
.	.	TRBV5-4	TRBJ2-5	TGTGCCAGCAGCTTCCCAGGGACAGAGACCCAGTACTTC	CASSFPGTETQYF
.	.	TRBV15	TRBJ1-4	TGTGCCACCAGCAGAGGAGGCTTAACTAATGAAAAACTGTTTTTT	CATSRGGLTNEKLFF
.	.	TRBV15	TRBJ1-4	TGTGCCACCAGCAGAGAGAGCCATAATGAAAAACTGTTTTTT	CATSRESHNEKLFF
.	.	TRBV23-1	TRBJ1-6	TGCGCCAGCAGTCAAGGTGCAGGGAAGGGAGATTCACCCCTCCACTTT	CASSQGAGKGDSPLHF
.	.	TRBV5-4	TRBJ2-3	TGTGCCAGCAGCTCGACAAGTCAGTCTTCTAACACAGATACGCAGTATTTT	CASSSTSQSSNTDTQYF
TRBD2	.	TRBV4-1	TRBJ2-5	TGCGCCAGCAGCCTCCTCCCAGGGAGGGTCTCGTACCAAGAGACCCAGTACTTC	CASSLLPGRVSYQETQYF
.	few	TRBV5-1	TRBJ1-2	TGCGCCAGCAGGCCTGTGGGGCGGGGTAACTATGGCTACACCTTC	CASRPVGRGNYGYTF
.	.	TRBV6-5	TRBJ1-1	TGTGCCAGCAGTTCCTCTAGGAGGGGGGGAACAGTTGAAGCTTTCTTT	CASSSSRRGGTVEAFF